This T cell receptor (beta chain) was found in a study of T-cell memory formation after mild COVID-19. Findings and limits, study-wide: Pre-infection memory held some responding clones, suggesting pre-existing cross-reactive T cells responded. Contracting CD4+ clones lay largely in CM and EM, with CD8+ ones residing in EMRA.

Amplification by 5'RACE using constant-segment primers produced TCR alpha and TCR beta cDNA libraries that carried sample barcodes and UMIs. One entry per CDR3 protein, called by TCRdb with MiXCR from the 5' RACE reads. Of roughly 620,000 distinct CDR3 sequences detected, 18% appear once; the ten largest clones hold 9.5% to 15%. As regards this clonotype: Its antigen is not identified.

The clonotype was recovered from an adult woman who had mild COVID-19 (a few samples of this study predate the infection). Cell type and time point are not known. Sequences were obtained from PBMCs or a T cell subset sorted from them (not recorded which).

CDR3 protein: CASSFAGAGGYNEQFF. CDR3 nucleotides: TGTGCCAGCAGCTTCGCTGGAGCGGGAGGTTACAATGAGCAGTTCTTC. The chain carries TRBV11-3 and TRBJ2-1; 9 bases match TRBD2. CDR1 and CDR2 (germline): SGHNT, YENEEA. The length of the CDR3 is 16 residues. V lost 3 bases, J lost 4 bases, and 7 bases stayed unmatched.